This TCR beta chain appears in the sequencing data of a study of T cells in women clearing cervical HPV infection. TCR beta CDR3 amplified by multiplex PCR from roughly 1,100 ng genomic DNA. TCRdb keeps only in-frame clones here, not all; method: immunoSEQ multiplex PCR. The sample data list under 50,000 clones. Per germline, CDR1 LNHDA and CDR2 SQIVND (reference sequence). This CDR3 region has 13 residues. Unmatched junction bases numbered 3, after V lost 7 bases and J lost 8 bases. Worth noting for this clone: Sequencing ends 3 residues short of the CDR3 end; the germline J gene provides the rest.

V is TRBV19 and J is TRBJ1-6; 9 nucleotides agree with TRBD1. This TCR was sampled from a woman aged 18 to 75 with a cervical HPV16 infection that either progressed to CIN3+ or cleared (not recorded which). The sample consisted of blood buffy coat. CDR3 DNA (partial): TGTGCCAGTACGGGACAGGGCCATTCACCC. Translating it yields CASTGQGHSP. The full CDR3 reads CASTGQGHSPLHF.